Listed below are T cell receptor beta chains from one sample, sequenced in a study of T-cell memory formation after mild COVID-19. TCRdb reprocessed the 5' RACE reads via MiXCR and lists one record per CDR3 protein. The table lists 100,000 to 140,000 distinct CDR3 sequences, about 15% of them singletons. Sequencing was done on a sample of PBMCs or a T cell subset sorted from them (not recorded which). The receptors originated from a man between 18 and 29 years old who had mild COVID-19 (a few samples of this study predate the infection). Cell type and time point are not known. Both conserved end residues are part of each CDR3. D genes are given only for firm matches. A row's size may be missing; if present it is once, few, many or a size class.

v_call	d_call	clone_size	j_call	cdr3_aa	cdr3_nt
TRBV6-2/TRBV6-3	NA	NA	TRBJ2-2	CASSAAWDMIGSGELFF	TGTGCCAGCAGCGCAGCCTGGGACATGATCGGCTCCGGGGAGCTGTTTTTT
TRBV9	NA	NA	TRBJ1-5	CASSPEGYSNQPQHF	TGTGCCAGCTCTCCCGAGGGTTATAGCAATCAGCCCCAGCATTTT
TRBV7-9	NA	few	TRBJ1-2	CASSFQGSGYTF	TGTGCCAGCAGCTTCCAGGGTTCTGGCTACACCTTC
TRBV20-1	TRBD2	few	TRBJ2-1	CSAPDIAGGRPYNEQFF	TGCAGTGCACCGGACATAGCGGGGGGGCGCCCCTACAATGAGCAGTTCTTC
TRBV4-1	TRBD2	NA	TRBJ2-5	CASSQVQGGETQYF	TGCGCCAGCAGCCAAGTTCAGGGAGGGGAGACCCAGTACTTC
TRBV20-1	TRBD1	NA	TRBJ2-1	CSAREKGAPYNEQFF	TGCAGTGCTAGAGAGAAGGGGGCGCCCTACAATGAGCAGTTCTTC
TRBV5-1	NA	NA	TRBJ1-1	CASSLAGQSNTEAFF	TGCGCCAGCAGCTTGGCCGGGCAGAGCAACACTGAAGCTTTCTTT
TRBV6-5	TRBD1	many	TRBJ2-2	CASSPGQGMTGELFF	TGTGCCAGCAGTCCGGGACAGGGGATGACCGGGGAGCTGTTTTTT
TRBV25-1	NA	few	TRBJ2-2	CASSGGLKLSSGELFF	TGTGCCAGCAGTGGAGGGCTTAAACTCTCGTCCGGGGAGCTGTTTTTT
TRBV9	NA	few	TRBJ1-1	CASSAGGRNTEAFF	TGTGCCAGCAGCGCCGGAGGGAGGAACACTGAAGCTTTCTTT
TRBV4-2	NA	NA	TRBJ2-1	CASSSFVGAGEQFF	TGTGCCAGCAGCTCTTTCGTGGGGGCCGGTGAGCAGTTCTTC
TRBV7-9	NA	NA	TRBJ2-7	CASRPGSAYEQYF	TGTGCCAGCAGACCCGGGTCGGCCTACGAGCAGTACTTC
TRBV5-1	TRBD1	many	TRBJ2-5	CASSLRRTGPRPEYF	TGCGCCAGCAGCTTGCGCCGGACAGGGCCTAGGCCGGAGTACTTC
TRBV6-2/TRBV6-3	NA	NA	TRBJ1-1	CASSTRGEAFF	TGTGCCAGCAGTACGAGGGGCGAAGCTTTCTTT
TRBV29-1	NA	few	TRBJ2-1	CSGTRVDYNEQFF	TGCAGTGGGACACGGGTTGACTACAATGAGCAGTTCTTC
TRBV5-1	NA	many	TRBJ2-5	CASSLVEGWEETQYF	TGCGCCAGCAGCTTGGTGGAGGGGTGGGAAGAGACCCAGTACTTC
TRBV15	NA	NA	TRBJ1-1	CATSRGEIVTEAFF	TGTGCCACCAGCAGAGGGGAAATAGTCACTGAAGCTTTCTTT
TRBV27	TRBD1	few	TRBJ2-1	CASSLSTGAYNEQFF	TGTGCCAGCAGTTTATCGACAGGGGCCTACAATGAGCAGTTCTTC
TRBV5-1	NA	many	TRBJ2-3	CASRAAGGADTQYF	TGCGCCAGCAGGGCAGCGGGCGGAGCAGATACGCAGTATTTT
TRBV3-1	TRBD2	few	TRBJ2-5	CATAEPTSAWGGQYF	TGTGCCACCGCAGAACCGACTAGCGCTTGGGGGGGCCAGTACTTC
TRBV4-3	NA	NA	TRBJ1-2	CASSQDWSGDGYGYTF	TGCGCCAGCAGCCAAGATTGGTCAGGGGATGGCTATGGCTACACCTTC
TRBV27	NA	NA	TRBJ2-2	CASSLYWTYDTGELFF	TGTGCCAGCAGTTTGTATTGGACTTACGACACCGGGGAGCTGTTTTTT
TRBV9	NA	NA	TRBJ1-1	CASSVAPEGRNTEAFF	TGTGCCAGCAGCGTAGCCCCCGAAGGACGGAACACTGAAGCTTTCTTT
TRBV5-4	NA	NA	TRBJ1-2	CASSPGAYGYTF	TGTGCCAGCAGCCCTGGGGCCTATGGCTACACCTTC
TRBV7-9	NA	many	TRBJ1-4	CASSLGMAMGEKLFF	TGTGCCAGCAGCTTAGGGATGGCCATGGGGGAAAAACTGTTTTTT
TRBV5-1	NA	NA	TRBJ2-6	CASSLRDISGANVLTF	TGCGCCAGCAGCTTGCGGGACATCTCTGGGGCCAACGTCCTGACTTTC
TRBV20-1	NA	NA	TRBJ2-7	CSARGSEAYEQYF	TGCAGTGCTAGGGGGTCAGAAGCCTACGAGCAGTACTTC
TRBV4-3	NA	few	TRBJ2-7	CASSPGLVGEQYF	TGCGCCAGCAGCCCGGGACTGGTGGGGGAGCAGTACTTC
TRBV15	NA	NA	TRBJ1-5	CATRGWGAGSNQPQHF	TGTGCCACAAGGGGCTGGGGGGCCGGCAGCAATCAGCCCCAGCATTTT
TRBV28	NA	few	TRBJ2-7	CASRRVRGRDPYEQYF	TGTGCCAGCCGAAGGGTAAGGGGCAGGGACCCCTACGAGCAGTACTTC
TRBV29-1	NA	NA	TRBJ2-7	CSVGTNSYEQYF	TGCAGCGTTGGGACAAACTCCTACGAGCAGTACTTC
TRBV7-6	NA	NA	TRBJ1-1	CASSLMAPRDRFLGTEAFF	TGTGCCAGCAGCTTAATGGCCCCAAGAGACAGGTTTTTGGGCACTGAAGCTTTCTTT
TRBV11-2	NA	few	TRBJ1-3	CASTSSGTLSGNTIYF	TGTGCCAGCACCTCCTCCGGGACCCTCTCTGGAAACACCATATATTTT
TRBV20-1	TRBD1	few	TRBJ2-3	CSARRDREVTDTQYF	TGCAGTGCTAGAAGAGACAGGGAAGTGACAGATACGCAGTATTTT
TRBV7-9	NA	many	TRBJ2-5	CASSSFRDRETQYF	TGTGCCAGCAGCTCATTCCGGGACCGAGAGACCCAGTACTTC
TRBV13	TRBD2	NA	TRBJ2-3	CASSPRTSGAASTDTQYF	TGTGCCAGCAGCCCCCGGACTAGCGGGGCAGCTAGCACAGATACGCAGTATTTT
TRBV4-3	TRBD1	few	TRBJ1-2	CASSRTGGSGYTF	TGCGCCAGCAGCCGGACAGGGGGCTCTGGCTACACCTTC
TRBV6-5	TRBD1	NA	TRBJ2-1	CASSYSDRGQPTPNEQFF	TGTGCCAGCAGTTACTCCGACAGGGGCCAGCCAACACCCAATGAGCAGTTCTTC
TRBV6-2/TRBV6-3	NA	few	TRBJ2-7	CASSYQPNEQYF	TGTGCCAGCAGTTACCAACCCAACGAGCAGTACTTC
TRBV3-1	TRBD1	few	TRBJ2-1	CASEYRGEQFF	TGTGCCAGCGAGTACAGGGGTGAGCAGTTCTTC
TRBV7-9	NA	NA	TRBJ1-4	CASRHGGNEKLFF	TGTGCCAGCAGGCACGGCGGTAATGAAAAACTGTTTTTT
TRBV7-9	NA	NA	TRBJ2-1	CASSPSSGQNYNEQFF	TGTGCCAGCAGCCCGAGTTCCGGACAAAACTACAATGAGCAGTTCTTC
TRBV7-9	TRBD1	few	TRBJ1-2	CASSPGTETGYTF	TGTGCCAGCAGCCCCGGGACAGAGACTGGCTACACCTTC
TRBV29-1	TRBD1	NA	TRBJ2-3	CSVVGTGDTDTQYF	TGCAGCGTTGTAGGGACAGGGGACACAGATACGCAGTATTTT
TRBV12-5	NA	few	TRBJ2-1	CASVEGRGQDEQFF	TGTGCTAGTGTCGAAGGGAGGGGGCAGGATGAGCAGTTCTTC
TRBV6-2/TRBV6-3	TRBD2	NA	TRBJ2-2	CASSYLAGPIGELFF	TGTGCCAGCAGTTACTTAGCGGGTCCGATCGGGGAGCTGTTTTTT
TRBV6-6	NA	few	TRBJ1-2	CASSFPDPGGYTF	TGTGCCAGCAGTTTCCCGGACCCGGGGGGCTACACCTTC
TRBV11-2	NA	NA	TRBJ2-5	CASSPGGHGGETQYF	TGTGCCAGCAGCCCCGGTGGACATGGGGGGGAGACCCAGTACTTC
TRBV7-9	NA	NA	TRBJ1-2	CASRPPLNRYGYTF	TGTGCCAGCAGGCCACCCTTGAATCGTTATGGCTACACCTTC
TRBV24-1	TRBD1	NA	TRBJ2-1	CATSRQGAGNEQFF	TGTGCCACCAGTCGACAGGGGGCTGGCAATGAGCAGTTCTTC
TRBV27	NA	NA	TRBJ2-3	CASSLSSKNTQYF	TGTGCCAGCAGTCTCTCTAGCAAGAATACGCAGTATTTT
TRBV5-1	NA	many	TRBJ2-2	CASSLLGNTGELFF	TGCGCCAGCAGCTTGTTGGGGAACACCGGGGAGCTGTTTTTT
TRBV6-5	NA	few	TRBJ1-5	CASSSRLSTQPQHF	TGTGCCAGCAGCTCACGACTTTCCACTCAGCCCCAGCATTTT
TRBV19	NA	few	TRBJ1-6	CASSFGNNSPLHF	TGTGCCAGTAGTTTCGGGAATAATTCACCCCTCCACTTT
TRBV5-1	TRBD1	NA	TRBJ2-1	CASSSGTVKAGYNEQFF	TGCGCCAGCAGCTCAGGGACAGTCAAAGCAGGATACAATGAGCAGTTCTTC
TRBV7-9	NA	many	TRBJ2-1	CASTPSFGAAYNEQFF	TGTGCCAGCACCCCCTCCTTCGGGGCCGCCTACAATGAGCAGTTCTTC
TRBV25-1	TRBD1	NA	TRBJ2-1	CASSQQGPPDEQFF	TGTGCCAGCAGCCAACAGGGGCCCCCTGATGAGCAGTTCTTC
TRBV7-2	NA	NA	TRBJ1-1	CASSLRGVRTEAFF	TGTGCCAGCAGCCTACGTGGGGTAAGGACTGAAGCTTTCTTT
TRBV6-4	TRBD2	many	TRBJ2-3	CASSVAGGTDTQYF	TGTGCCAGCAGTGTAGCGGGGGGCACAGATACGCAGTATTTT
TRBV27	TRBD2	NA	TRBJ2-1	CASSSAGGENEQFF	TGTGCCAGCAGTTCAGCGGGGGGCGAAAATGAGCAGTTCTTC